The T cell receptor beta chain described here comes from a study of blood T cell repertoires in COVID-19. Study-level information: There were acute and convalescent COVID-19 samples, and they came from the United States, Italy and Spain. T cells, B-cell-depleted T cells, or PBMCs provided the cDNA or gDNA that served as material.

Original analysis: Reference gene primer amplification gave estimated nucleated cell counts. TCRdb's table, derived via immunoSEQ multiplex PCR, lists solely in-frame clones and lacks some. That table is the source of V, J and clone size, and D and trimming were worked out from the DNA. The sample contains 20,000 or so clones, about 89% of which appear only once. From germline, CDR1 is SEHNR and CDR2 FQNEAQ (reference sequence). With V trimmed by 1 base and J by 3 bases, 3 bases remained unmatched. The CDR3 runs to 15 residues. The clonotype was recovered from a man in his fifties or sixties with active COVID-19. Sequencing used peripheral blood. The chain carries TRBV7-9 and TRBJ2-1; 7 nucleotides align to TRBD2. CDR3 bases: TGTGCCAGCAGCTTAGACAGCGGGGACTACAATGAGCAGTTCTTC. Its protein is CASSLDSGDYNEQFF.